This entry lists 32 T cell receptor beta chains sequenced from one sample in a study of OX40 agonist ivuxolimab in advanced cancers. This table comes from immunoSEQ multiplex PCR, and its TCRdb copy is limited to in-frame clones, with some not included. The repertoire holds over 150,000 clones, 94% seen once, with 0.3% to 0.35% in the top ten. This material consisted of CD4+ or CD8+ T cells sorted from blood, taken in a trial of the OX40 agonist ivuxolimab. The receptor set was obtained from an adult with an advanced solid tumor such as melanoma, head and neck, liver or kidney cancer.

The chain employs TRBV6-6 and TRBJ1-2; TRBD1 might be the D (6 bases). The CDR3 has 14 residues. CDR1 MNHNY and CDR2 SVGAGI come from the germline V gene (reference sequence). Trimming pared 2 bases from V and 6 bases from J, leaving 13 bases between. CDR3 nucleotides: TGTGCCAGCAGTTACCATTGGGGGGCGAATGGCTACACCTTC. It specifies CASSYHWGANGYTF.

V is TRBV2 and J is TRBJ1-3; D not resolved. V dropped 7 bases and J dropped 0 bases, with 4 bases sitting between them. CDR3 length: 12 amino acids. CDR1 and CDR2 (germline): SNHLY, FYNNEI. The CDR3 nucleotides are TGTGCCAGCATGGGCTCTGGAAACACCATATATTTT. Protein: CASMGSGNTIYF.

The chain couples TRBV5-6 to TRBJ1-2, with D possibly TRBD1 on 5 matching bases. Trimming took 4 bases from V and 4 from J, leaving 11 bases between them. CDR1 is SGHDT and CDR2 is YYEEEE in the germline V gene. CDR3 length: 13 residues. CDR3: CASSRRGGYGYTF. In DNA, the CDR3 is TGTGCCAGCAGCCGACGGGGGGGCTATGGCTACACCTTC. Based on the CDR3 plus reference TRBV5-6 and TRBJ1-2, the full variable domain is DAGVTQSPTHLIKTRGQQVTLRCSPKSGHDTVSWYQQALGQGPQFIFQYYEEEERQRGNFPDRFSGHQFPNYSSELNVNALLLGDSALYLCASSRRGGYGYTFGSGTRLTVV.

The rearrangement links TRBV7-3 to TRBJ2-2; weak D call: TRBD1 (6 bases). The CDR3 extends over 14 amino acids. Germline V gene lookup returns CDR1 SGHTA and CDR2 FQGTGA. V shed 7 bases and J shed 0 bases, with 9 bases lying between them. The CDR3 reads CASTGTTNTGELFF. The CDR3 DNA is TGTGCCAGCACCGGGACAACGAACACCGGGGAGCTGTTTTTT.

The chain employs TRBV6-5 and TRBJ2-5; TRBD2 matches at 11 bases. Germline V gene data show CDR1 as MNHEY and CDR2 as SVGAGI. The CDR3 totals 15 residues. The ends lost 6 bases at V and 6 bases at J; junction bases unmatched: 9. The CDR3 protein is CASSVAGGALKTQYF. CDR3 nucleotide sequence: TGTGCCAGCAGCGTAGCGGGAGGGGCCCTTAAGACCCAGTACTTC.

The rearrangement joins TRBV10-3 to TRBJ1-3; D gene unclear. Germline lookup yields CDR1 ENHRY and CDR2 SYGVKD. CDR3 size: 18 residues. V was shortened by 7 bases and J by 0 bases, with 22 bases between the two germline ends. In DNA, the CDR3 is TGTGCCATCAAGGCCGCAAGGGCCGACGAATACTCTGGAAACACCATATATTTT. Amino acids: CAIKAARADEYSGNTIYF.

The J gene is TRBJ2-1, the V gene TRBV6-6, with a possible D match to TRBD1 (6 bases). Germline CDR1 and CDR2: MNHNY and SVGAGI (reference sequence). The V end lost 1 base, the J end lost 4 bases, and 8 bases lay between the germline ends. The CDR3 loop spans 14 amino acids. In DNA, the CDR3 is TGTGCCAGCAGTTACTACGGACAGTACAATGAGCAGTTCTTC. It yields the protein CASSYYGQYNEQFF.

V is TRBV5-6 and J is TRBJ1-5; D remains ambiguous. Germline V gene lookup returns CDR1 SGHDT and CDR2 YYEEEE. The CDR3 contains 15 residues. Trimming cost V 3 bases and J 2 bases, with 12 bases left between them. CDR3 sequence reads: CASSSKDAGNQPQHF. DNA for the CDR3: TGTGCCAGCAGCTCCAAGGACGCGGGCAATCAGCCCCAGCATTTT.

The chain recombines TRBV7-2 with TRBJ2-7; 13 bases line up with TRBD2. The V segment lost 3 bases and the J segment 5 bases; nucleotides outside the gene matches: 4. The germline V gene encodes CDR1 SGHTA and CDR2 FQGNSA. The CDR3 extends over 15 amino acids. The CDR3 reads CASSFGLAGVHEQYF. DNA for the CDR3: TGTGCCAGCAGCTTCGGACTAGCGGGGGTCCACGAGCAGTACTTC.

The chain has TRBV7-2 and TRBJ1-2, with 8 bases fitting TRBD1. Germline CDR1 is SGHTA and CDR2 is FQGNSA. J lost 4 bases, V lost 3 bases, and 7 bases had no gene match. This CDR3 is 15 amino acids long. The CDR3: CASSFGQGGSYGYTF. CDR3 DNA: TGTGCCAGCAGCTTTGGACAGGGCGGAAGCTATGGCTACACCTTC.

The J gene is TRBJ2-7, the V gene TRBV12-5, with 9 nucleotides matching TRBD1. The ends lost 1 base at V and 4 bases at J; junction bases unmatched: 5. Germline assignment: CDR1 LGHNT and CDR2 FRNRAP. The CDR3 covers 15 residues. The CDR3 reads CASGLGTGDVYEQYF. The CDR3, as DNA: TGTGCTAGTGGTTTGGGGACAGGGGACGTATACGAGCAGTACTTC.

The chain uses TRBV11-3 and TRBJ2-2; tentative D call: TRBD2 (6 bases). The CDR3 has 15 residues. Germline CDR1 reads SGHNT; CDR2 reads YENEEA. Trimming removed 5 bases from V and 1 base from J, with 11 bases in between. CDR3: CASSPRGMNTGELFF. CDR3 coding DNA: TGTGCCAGCAGCCCCCGCGGGATGAACACCGGGGAGCTGTTTTTT.

The chain employs TRBV29-1 and TRBJ2-2; a possible D gene is TRBD1 (6 bases). Trimming shortened V by 5 bases and J by 0 bases, and 10 bases separated the two germline ends. Germline loops: CDR1 SQVTM, CDR2 ANQGSEA. The CDR3 covers 14 residues. The CDR3 loop is CSVQGDTNTGELFF. CDR3 DNA sequence: TGCAGCGTTCAAGGGGACACGAACACCGGGGAGCTGTTTTTT.

CDR3 nucleotide sequence: TGTGCCAGCAGCTTGGGGTTGACTGGGAGGGACACTGAAGCTTTCTTT. Translated, it gives CASSLGLTGRDTEAFF. The chain has TRBV5-4 and TRBJ1-1; D gene ambiguous. The germline V and J ends were trimmed by 0 bases and 3 bases, with 15 bases remaining between them. Germline CDR1 reads SGHNT; CDR2 reads YYREEE (reference sequence). This CDR3 is 16 amino acids long.

The rearrangement uses TRBV5-1 and TRBJ1-1, with D uncertain. Trimming removed 4 bases at V and 2 bases at J, with 12 bases between. This CDR3 contains 14 residues. Germline loops: CDR1 SGHRS, CDR2 YFSETQ. In DNA form, the CDR3 reads TGCGCCAGCAGCCTCTCGGGCCGAAACACTGAAGCTTTCTTT. This encodes CASSLSGRNTEAFF.

V gene TRBV6-4 combines with J gene TRBJ1-6, with a weak D call TRBD1 (6 bases). The V end lost 4 bases, the J end lost 8 bases, and 18 bases lay between the germline ends. Germline V lookup: CDR1 MRHNA, CDR2 SNTAGT. The CDR3 spans 16 residues. CDR3 protein: CASSATGTGRDSPLHF. The CDR3 nucleotides read TGTGCCAGCAGTGCCACTGGAACAGGGAGGGATTCACCCCTCCACTTT.

The chain has TRBV21-1 and TRBJ2-7; TRBD1 reflects the table's D call only, with no check against the DNA. TRBV21-1 is noted as a pseudogene. The CDR3 contains 15 residues. The CDR3 sequence: CASSKGGQGDYEQYF. CDR3 nucleotides: TGTGCCAGCAGCAAAGGCGGACAGGGTGACTACGAGCAGTACTTC.

The CDR3 DNA reads TGTGCCAGTGGACGGGGCGGGTCCTCATGGGATACGCAGTATTTT. It specifies CASGRGGSSWDTQYF. This chain joins TRBV7-9 and TRBJ2-3, with D perhaps given as TRBD1 or TRBD2 (5 bases each). Between the trimmed V and J ends, which lost 9 bases and 6 bases, there was a span of 22 bases. This CDR3 spans 15 amino acids. In germline, CDR1 is SEHNR, CDR2 FQNEAQ (reference sequence).

J is TRBJ1-5 and V is TRBV9, with D possibly matching TRBD1 (5 bases). The CDR3 contains 15 residues. Trimming removed 0 bases from V and 7 bases from J, with 14 bases in between. CDR1 SGDLS and CDR2 YYNGEE come from the germline V gene. The CDR3 DNA sequence: TGTGCCAGCAGCGTAGCCGGGACCTGGGCCCAGCCCCAGCATTTT. Protein sequence: CASSVAGTWAQPQHF.

This clone was seen only once. V usage is TRBV28 and J usage is TRBJ1-5, with a possible D match to TRBD1 (5 bases). From germline, CDR1 is MDHEN and CDR2 SYDVKM. Trimming pared 0 bases from V and 1 base from J, leaving 10 bases between. CDR3 size: 16 residues. CDR3 nucleotides: TGTGCCAGCAGTTTATGGGGGGGGATGAGCAATCAGCCCCAGCATTTT. Translation: CASSLWGGMSNQPQHF.

This clone appeared a single time. This rearrangement joins TRBV15 to TRBJ1-1; 8 bases are a match to TRBD1. Unmatched junction bases numbered 8, after V lost 3 bases and J lost 8 bases. CDR3 length equals 14 residues. The germline V gene encodes CDR1 LNHNV and CDR2 YYDKDF (reference sequence). CDR3 sequence (DNA): TGTGCCACCAGCAGGGGGGACAGGCCCCGGGAAGCTTTCTTT. It specifies CATSRGDRPREAFF.

The chain uses TRBV10-3 and TRBJ2-5; D may be TRBD1 (6 bases). TRBJ2-7 matches the DNA end more closely, so the J call is doubtful. Germline CDR1 and CDR2: ENHRY and SYGVKD. The CDR3 runs 15 residues. CDR3 residues: CAISEWGRGTYEQYF. DNA of the CDR3: TGTGCCATCAGTGAATGGGGCAGGGGTACCTACGAGCAGTACTTC.

The chain combines TRBV2 with TRBJ2-3; no reliable D call. V lost 3 bases and J 2 bases, leaving 12 bases between the germline ends. From germline, CDR1 is SNHLY and CDR2 FYNNEI. The length of the CDR3 is 15 residues. CDR3 residues: CASSDRPLFTDTQYF. Written as DNA, the CDR3 is TGTGCCAGCAGTGATAGGCCCCTTTTCACAGATACGCAGTATTTT.

The chain has TRBV7-9 and TRBJ1-1; the D gene is possibly TRBD1 (5 bases). CDR3 length: 14 residues. Trimming removed 5 bases from V and 0 bases from J, with 10 bases in between. CDR1 SEHNR and CDR2 FQNEAQ come from the germline V gene (reference sequence). CDR3 in amino acids: CASSPGYMNTEAFF. In DNA, the CDR3 is TGTGCCAGCAGCCCAGGGTACATGAACACTGAAGCTTTCTTT. The entire variable domain, with the rest obtained from reference TRBV7-9 and TRBJ1-1, is as follows: DTGVSQNPRHKITKRGQNVTFRCDPISEHNRLYWYRQTLGQGPEFLTYFQNEAQLEKSRLLSDRFSAERPKGSFSTLEIQRTEQGDSAMYLCASSPGYMNTEAFFGQGTRLTVV.

The chain links TRBV11-2 to TRBJ1-5, with D possibly TRBD1 on 5 matching bases. Germline lookup yields CDR1 SGHAT and CDR2 FQNNGV. CDR3 length equals 15 residues. V lost 1 base to trimming and J lost 1 base, with 8 bases between them. The CDR3 DNA is TGTGCCAGCAGCTTAGGGGGGGGAAGCAATCAGCCCCAGCATTTT. Residues: CASSLGGGSNQPQHF.

J is TRBJ1-4 and V is TRBV18; D is undetermined. Deletions cut 3 bases from V and 7 bases from J, with 9 bases between. Germline loops: CDR1 KGHSH, CDR2 LQKENI. The CDR3 consists of 13 residues. The CDR3 loop reads CASSPPSPEKLFF. The CDR3 bases are TGTGCCAGCTCACCGCCGAGTCCTGAAAAACTGTTTTTT.

The chain uses TRBV7-2 and TRBJ2-1; no clear D gene. Deletions cut 5 bases from V and 4 bases from J, with 12 bases between. Per germline, CDR1 SGHTA and CDR2 FQGNSA. There are 14 residues in the CDR3. In DNA form, the CDR3 reads TGTGCCAGCAGCGCCGACCTCACTTACAATGAGCAGTTCTTC. As protein: CASSADLTYNEQFF.

Here the CDR3 DNA reads TGTGCCAGCAGTTCGATAGGCGTGTTGCTAGCGGGCTACAATGAGCAGTTCTTC. Its protein product is CASSSIGVLLAGYNEQFF. The V and J genes are TRBV28 and TRBJ2-1, with TRBD2 matching 8 bases. The CDR3 is 18 amino acids. Trimming cost V 4 bases and J 3 bases; bases outside gene matches: 14. CDR1 and CDR2 from the germline V gene are MDHEN and SYDVKM.

The chain combines TRBV7-2 with TRBJ2-1, with D uncertain. Germline V gives CDR1 SGHTA, CDR2 FQGNSA. This CDR3 contains 13 residues. The germline V and J ends were trimmed by 2 bases and 15 bases, with 17 bases remaining between them. CDR3 loop: CASSLMGGSRWFF. The CDR3 nucleotides are TGTGCCAGCAGCTTAATGGGTGGCTCTAGATGGTTCTTC.

The V gene is TRBV7-9, the J gene TRBJ2-1, with 10 bases lining up with TRBD1. Losses at the gene ends were 2 bases for V and 4 bases for J; bases not matched to a gene: 5. The CDR3 runs to 16 residues. Germline CDR1 reads SEHNR; CDR2 reads FQNEAQ (reference sequence). The CDR3 DNA reads as TGTGCCAGCAGCTTACGACGGGACAGGGGATACAATGAGCAGTTCTTC. This codes for CASSLRRDRGYNEQFF.

This rearrangement joins TRBV9 to TRBJ2-2; TRBD2 matches 9 bases. In germline, CDR1 is SGDLS, CDR2 YYNGEE. The V gene end was trimmed by 0 bases and the J gene end by 4 bases; junction bases not matched to a gene: 7. This CDR3 has 17 residues. The CDR3 bases are TGTGCCAGCAGCGTAGGGAATAGCGGGAGCGGCACCGGGGAGCTGTTTTTT. Translating gives CASSVGNSGSGTGELFF.

V and J are TRBV11-2 and TRBJ1-3; D unresolved. The germline V and J ends were trimmed by 6 bases and 0 bases, with 15 bases remaining between them. The CDR3 is made up of 16 amino acids. The germline V gene encodes CDR1 SGHAT and CDR2 FQNNGV. The CDR3 DNA sequence: TGTGCCAGCAGGACTTTCCGGCCTAGCTCTGGAAACACCATATATTTT. This encodes CASRTFRPSSGNTIYF.